The present TCR beta chain was sequenced within a study of graft-versus-host responses after intestinal transplantation. About the study: Recipients obtained multivisceral, liver-intestinal, or isolated intestinal transplants. The whole recipient group had anti-thymocyte globulin induction followed by tacrolimus and steroids for 2 to 3 years.

To note about this clone: Its antigen is still unknown.

Sequenced by immunoSEQ multiplex PCR; TCRdb stores in-frame clones only, minus some. The sample lists 62,000 or so clones; 90% to 95% were seen once. General study findings and limits: Recipient marrow showed GvH clones, some seen first in ileum or blood. Declining HvG levels early post-transplant were linked to peak circulating GvH clone levels.

The sample consisted of unstimulated CD8+ T cells sorted from spleen or lymph node cells, taken before transplant. This sequence originates from a human donor who was the organ donor for an intestinal transplant.

The CDR3 sequence: CASTAGTANEKLFF. The CDR3 bases are TGTGCCAGCACGGCCGGGACAGCTAATGAAAAACTGTTTTTT. The gene calls are TRBV28 and TRBJ1-4, with 7 bases fitting TRBD1. The CDR3 consists of 14 residues. Germline CDR1 and CDR2: MDHEN and SYDVKM. With 7 bases clipped from V and 3 bases from J, the junction kept 5 bases outside the gene matches.